These 20 T cell receptor beta chains came from one sample sequenced in a study of molecular identifiers for immune sequencing clone quantification (dated by TCRdb to between 2018 and 2020). Library construction relied on PCR. Sequencer: Illumina HiSeq 4000. TCRdb passed the public sequencing reads through fastp at Q25 and MiXCR, retaining productive beta sequences. Identical CDR3 proteins give one entry, which carries the most common genes and DNA. For this sample the table gives more than 250,000 distinct CDR3 sequences, of which roughly 23% were detected only once. 0.75% to 0.85% of the sample goes to the ten largest clones. Sequenced input: naive CD8+ T cells from blood, with Jurkat cell RNA spiked in. According to the study, the label for this sample's cell subset or site signals: FACS-sorted CD8+CD4-CCR7+CD45RA+ naive T cells. These receptors were collected from a human donor in good health. Some libraries in this study had Jurkat cell RNA spiked in.

This clonotype was seen at least ten times. The V and J genes are TRBV5-6 and TRBJ1-2, with D tentatively TRBD1 (5 bases). CDR1 is SGHDT, CDR2 YYEEEE, per germline. This CDR3 spans 14 amino acids. Trimming removed 3 bases at V and 3 bases at J, with 12 bases between. The CDR3 nucleotides are TGTGCCAGCAGCTCCGGACAAGCGCACTATGGCTACACCTTC. It specifies CASSSGQAHYGYTF. Together with reference TRBV5-6 and TRBJ1-2, the CDR3 gives the full variable domain: DAGVTQSPTHLIKTRGQQVTLRCSPKSGHDTVSWYQQALGQGPQFIFQYYEEEERQRGNFPDRFSGHQFPNYSSELNVNALLLGDSALYLCASSSGQAHYGYTFGSGTRLTVV.

This clonotype was counted a few times. This chain uses TRBV4-3 with TRBJ1-2; D perhaps matches TRBD1 (6 bases). The ends were cut back, 1 base at V and 8 bases at J, with 17 bases in the middle. Germline lookup yields CDR1 LGHNA and CDR2 YSLEER. The CDR3 length is 15 residues. This CDR3 is CASSQGLGGRGGYTF. CDR3 bases: TGCGCCAGCAGCCAAGGCCTAGGCGGCAGGGGAGGCTACACCTTC.

This clonotype turned up a few times. The chain employs TRBV5-1 and TRBJ1-1; D is unresolved. V lost 3 bases and J lost 1, with 10 bases in between. The CDR3 is made up of 14 amino acids. Looked up from germline, CDR1 is SGHRS and CDR2 is YFSETQ. The CDR3 region is CASSYGSGNTEAFF. The CDR3 DNA is TGCGCCAGCAGCTATGGATCGGGGAACACTGAAGCTTTCTTT.

The chain couples TRBV3-1 to TRBJ1-1, with D perhaps matching TRBD1 (6 bases). Between the trimmed V and J ends, which lost 4 bases and 4 bases, there was a span of 13 bases. CDR3 size: 14 residues. Germline V gene data show CDR1 as LGHDT and CDR2 as YNNKEL (reference sequence). CDR3 coding DNA: TGTGCCAGCAGCCGCGCAGAGGGGGGCACTGAAGCTTTCTTT. Its translation is CASSRAEGGTEAFF.

This clonotype appeared a few times. This chain uses TRBV4-3 with TRBJ2-6; 8 bases fit TRBD1. CDR1 LGHNA and CDR2 YSLEER come from the germline V gene. J gave up 5 bases and V 0 bases, and 18 bases lay outside the gene matches. The CDR3 totals 21 residues. The CDR3 bases are TGCGCCAGCAGCCAAGAGTCCGACAGGGGAGCATCTCTCTTTAGGGCCAACGTCCTGACTTTC. Translated, it gives CASSQESDRGASLFRANVLTF.

This clonotype has more than one count but fewer than ten. The chain couples TRBV27 to TRBJ1-2; tentative D call: TRBD1 (5 bases). Germline V gives CDR1 MNHEY, CDR2 SMNVEV (reference sequence). Trimming removed 0 bases at V and 4 bases at J, with 12 bases between. This CDR3 region has 15 residues. CDR3 sequence: CASSLSGQGGYGYTF. In nucleotides, the CDR3 is TGTGCCAGCAGTTTATCTGGCCAGGGCGGCTATGGCTACACCTTC.

This chain's CDR3 is CASSSPGGVSSYEQYF. CDR3 DNA sequence: TGTGCCAGCAGCTCTCCGGGGGGCGTAAGCTCCTACGAGCAGTACTTC. The genes are TRBV11-2 and TRBJ2-7; perhaps TRBD2 as D (7 bases). The germline V gene has CDR1 SGHAT and CDR2 FQNNGV. Trimming removed 4 bases from V and 0 bases from J, with 16 bases in between. The CDR3 loop spans 16 amino acids.

V is TRBV27 and J is TRBJ2-3; a weak D match, TRBD2 (6 bases). The CDR3 runs to 15 residues. Germline loops: CDR1 MNHEY, CDR2 SMNVEV (reference sequence). Trimming cost V 5 bases and J 0 bases, with 12 bases left between them. DNA for the CDR3: TGTGCCAGCAGTCGACTAGACCTAAGCACAGATACGCAGTATTTT. Its translation: CASSRLDLSTDTQYF.

This clonotype showed up many times. The rearrangement uses TRBV19 and TRBJ1-5; tentatively, D is TRBD1 (5 bases). The CDR3 sequence is 13 residues long. CDR1 and CDR2 (germline): LNHDA, SQIVND (reference sequence). Trimming pared 5 bases from V and 5 bases from J, leaving 10 bases between. The CDR3 protein is CASSVGGHQPQHF. CDR3 DNA sequence: TGTGCCAGTAGTGTTGGGGGTCATCAGCCCCAGCATTTT.

This clonotype was detected ten times or more. The CDR3 coding sequence is TGTGCCAGCAGTTACTCGACGGGGGGCACTGAAGCTTTCTTT. It codes for CASSYSTGGTEAFF. The chain recombines TRBV6-6 with TRBJ1-1, with TRBD1 as a possible D gene (5 bases). Germline CDR1 MNHNY, CDR2 SVGAGI (reference sequence). Trimming removed 0 bases from V and 4 bases from J, with 9 bases in between. This CDR3 contains 14 residues.

Comment on this clonotype: A read error may explain this, as a much larger clone is one base away. The rearrangement links TRBV4-1 to TRBJ2-5; D is uncertain. From germline, CDR1 is MGHRA and CDR2 YSYEKL. This CDR3 is 16 amino acids long. CDR3 in amino acids: CASSQQTERLQEAQYF. The CDR3, as DNA: TGCGCCAGCAGCCAACAGACGGAGAGACTCCAAGAGGCCCAGTACTTC.

This clonotype occurred many times. This chain joins TRBV7-9 and TRBJ1-1; D ambiguous. The CDR3 totals 15 residues. Trimming shortened V by 5 bases and J by 1 base, and 14 bases separated the two germline ends. CDR1 SEHNR and CDR2 FQNEAQ come from the germline V gene (reference sequence). CDR3 protein: CASSPQAGPNTEAFF. The DNA of the CDR3 is TGTGCCAGCAGCCCCCAGGCGGGTCCGAACACTGAAGCTTTCTTT.

The table lists this clonotype with many counts. The gene calls are TRBV27 and TRBJ2-7; D not resolved. CDR3 length: 13 amino acids. Germline CDR1 reads MNHEY; CDR2 reads SMNVEV (reference sequence). The V end lost 2 bases, the J end lost 5 bases, and 10 bases lay between the germline ends. The CDR3 sequence: CASSLQVGHEQYF. For the CDR3, the DNA is TGTGCCAGCAGTTTACAGGTAGGGCACGAGCAGTACTTC.

This clonotype has only a few counts. This sequence joins TRBV7-9 and TRBJ2-2, with D possibly TRBD1 on 6 matching bases. Germline V gives CDR1 SEHNR, CDR2 FQNEAQ (reference sequence). Trimming cost V 6 bases and J 1 base, with 15 bases left between them. There are 16 residues in the CDR3. The CDR3 here is CASRQGPTENTGELFF. The CDR3 DNA follows: TGTGCCAGCAGACAGGGACCGACGGAGAACACCGGGGAGCTGTTTTTT.

Concerning this clonotype itself: A much larger clone lies one base from this, so it may be a read error. V gene TRBV4-1 combines with J gene TRBJ2-7; D unresolved. V was trimmed by 1 base and J by 7 bases, leaving 14 bases between them. The V gene's germline CDR1 is MGHRA and CDR2 YSYEKL. The CDR3 spans 14 residues. CDR3 nucleotide sequence: TGCGCCAGCAGCCAAGGGGCAGGTCAGGAGGAGCAGTACTTC. Protein: CASSQGAGQEEQYF.

This clonotype was seen ten or more times. The gene calls are TRBV7-2 and TRBJ1-2; the D is unclear. CDR1 and CDR2 (germline): SGHTA, FQGNSA. The CDR3 has 15 residues. V was cut by 2 bases and J by 3 bases, with 13 bases left in between. The CDR3 coding sequence is TGTGCCAGCAGCTTACCATATTCCGTGCACTATGGCTACACCTTC. Its translation is CASSLPYSVHYGYTF.

This clonotype occurred many times. CDR3 residues: CAGAGPNTEAFF. The DNA of the CDR3 is TGTGCCGGGGCAGGACCGAACACTGAAGCTTTCTTT. This sequence joins TRBV13 and TRBJ1-1, with D possibly being TRBD1 (5 bases). Deletions cut 11 bases from V and 1 base from J, with 11 bases between. The germline V gene has CDR1 PRHDT and CDR2 FYEKMQ (reference sequence). This CDR3 spans 12 amino acids.

The sample holds many counts of this clonotype. This rearrangement joins TRBV7-8 to TRBJ2-3, with 15 nucleotides matching TRBD2. Per the germline V gene, CDR1 is SGHVS and CDR2 is FQNEAQ. V lost 6 bases and J lost 3; bases outside the gene matches: 22. This CDR3 has 22 residues. CDR3 coding DNA: TGTGCCAGCAGTTCAGAAGTCGACGGGTGGACTAGCGGGGGGGCCAAGACAGATACGCAGTATTTT. Amino acid sequence: CASSSEVDGWTSGGAKTDTQYF.

As to this clonotype: The junction and the germline gene differ at one end; a read error may be behind it. J is TRBJ2-2 and V is TRBV23-1, with a tentative D call TRBD2 (5 bases). TRBV23-1 is sorted into the ORF group, with uncertain function. The CDR3 extends over 13 amino acids. The chain's CDR3 is CASRVSNTGELSF. The CDR3 coding sequence is TGCGCCAGCAGGGTATCTAACACCGGGGAGCTGTCTTTT.

Details on this clonotype: At one end, the junction sequence differs from germline, possibly due to a read error. CDR3 nucleotides: TGTGCCTGGAGTGCTCAGACAGGGGTCGAGACCCAGTGCTTC. Its protein is CAWSAQTGVETQCF. The chain uses TRBV30 and TRBJ2-5, with 8 bases matching TRBD1. The length of the CDR3 is 14 residues. Germline CDR1 reads GTSNPN; CDR2 reads SVGIG (reference sequence).